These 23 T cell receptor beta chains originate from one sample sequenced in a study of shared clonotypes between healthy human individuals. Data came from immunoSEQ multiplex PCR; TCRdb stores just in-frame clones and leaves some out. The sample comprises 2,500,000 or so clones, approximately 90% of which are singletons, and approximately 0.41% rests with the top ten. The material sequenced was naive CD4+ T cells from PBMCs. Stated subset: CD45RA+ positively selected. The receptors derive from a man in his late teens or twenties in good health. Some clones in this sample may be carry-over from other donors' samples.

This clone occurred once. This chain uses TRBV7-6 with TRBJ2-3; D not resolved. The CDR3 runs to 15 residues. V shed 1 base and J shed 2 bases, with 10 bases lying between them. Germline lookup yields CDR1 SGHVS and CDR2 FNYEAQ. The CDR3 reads CASSLVWGFTDTQYF. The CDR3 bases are TGTGCCAGCAGCTTAGTCTGGGGTTTCACAGATACGCAGTATTTT.

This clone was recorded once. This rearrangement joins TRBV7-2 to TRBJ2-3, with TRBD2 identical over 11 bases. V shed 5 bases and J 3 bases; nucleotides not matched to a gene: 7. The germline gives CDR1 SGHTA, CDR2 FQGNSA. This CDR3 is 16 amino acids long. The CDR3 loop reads CASSPTSGSLTDTQYF. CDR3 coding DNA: TGTGCCAGCAGCCCAACTAGCGGGAGTTTGACAGATACGCAGTATTTT.

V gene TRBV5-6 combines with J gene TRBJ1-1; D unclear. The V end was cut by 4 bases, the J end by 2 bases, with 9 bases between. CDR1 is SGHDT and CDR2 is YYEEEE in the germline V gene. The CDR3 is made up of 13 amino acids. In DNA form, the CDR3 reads TGTGCCAGCAGCATGATCACAAACACTGAAGCTTTCTTT. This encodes CASSMITNTEAFF.

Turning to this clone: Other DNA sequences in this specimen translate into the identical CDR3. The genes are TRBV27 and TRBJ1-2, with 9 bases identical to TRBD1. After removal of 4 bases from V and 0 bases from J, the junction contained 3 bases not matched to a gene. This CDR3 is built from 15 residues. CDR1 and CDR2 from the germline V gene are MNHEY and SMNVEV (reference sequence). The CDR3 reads CASSSRQGANYGYTF. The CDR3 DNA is TGTGCCAGCAGTTCCCGACAGGGGGCTAACTATGGCTACACCTTC.

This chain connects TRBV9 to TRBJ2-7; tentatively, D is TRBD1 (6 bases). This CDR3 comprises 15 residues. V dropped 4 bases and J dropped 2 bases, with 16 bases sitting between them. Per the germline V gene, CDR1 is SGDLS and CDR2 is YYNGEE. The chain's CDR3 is CASSPVPGVTYEQYF. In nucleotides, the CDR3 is TGTGCCAGCAGCCCTGTGCCAGGGGTAACCTACGAGCAGTACTTC. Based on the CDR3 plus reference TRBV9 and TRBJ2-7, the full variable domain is DSGVTQTPKHLITATGQRVTLRCSPRSGDLSVYWYQQSLDQGLQFLIQYYNGEERAKGNILERFSAQQFPDLHSELNLSSLELGDSALYFCASSPVPGVTYEQYFGPGTRLTVT.

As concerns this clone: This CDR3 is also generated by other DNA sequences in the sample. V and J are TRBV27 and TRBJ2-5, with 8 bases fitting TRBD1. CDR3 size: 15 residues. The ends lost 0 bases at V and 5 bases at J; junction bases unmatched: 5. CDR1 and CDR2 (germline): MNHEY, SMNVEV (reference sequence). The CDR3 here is CASSLSDRGGETQYF. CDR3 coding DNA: TGTGCCAGCAGTTTATCTGACAGGGGTGGGGAGACCCAGTACTTC.

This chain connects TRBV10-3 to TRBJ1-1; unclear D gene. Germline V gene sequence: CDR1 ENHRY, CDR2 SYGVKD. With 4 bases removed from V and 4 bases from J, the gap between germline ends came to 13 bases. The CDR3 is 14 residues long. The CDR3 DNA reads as TGTGCCATCAGTGCAGCGCTTTCAGGCACTGAAGCTTTCTTT. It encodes CAISAALSGTEAFF.

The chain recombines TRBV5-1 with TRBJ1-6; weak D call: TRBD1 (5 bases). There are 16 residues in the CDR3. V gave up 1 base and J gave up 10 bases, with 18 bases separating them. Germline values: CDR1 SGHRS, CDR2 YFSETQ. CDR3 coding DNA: TGCGCCAGCAGCTTGTCCGGGGATAGGGGAGGATCACCCCTCCACTTT. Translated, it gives CASSLSGDRGGSPLHF.

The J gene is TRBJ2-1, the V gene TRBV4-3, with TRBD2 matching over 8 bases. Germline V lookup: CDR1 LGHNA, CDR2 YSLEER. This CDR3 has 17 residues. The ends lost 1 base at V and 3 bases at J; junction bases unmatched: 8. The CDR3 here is CASSQGPSGLDYNEQFF. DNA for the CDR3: TGCGCCAGCAGCCAAGGGCCTAGCGGGTTGGACTACAATGAGCAGTTCTTC.

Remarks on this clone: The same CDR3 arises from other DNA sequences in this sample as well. The CDR3 nucleotides are TGTGCCAGCAGTTTAAGACTACTCTCCACAGATACGCAGTATTTT. Amino acids: CASSLRLLSTDTQYF. The chain couples TRBV28 to TRBJ2-3; maybe TRBD2 (5 bases). CDR3 size: 15 residues. CDR1 and CDR2 from the germline V gene are MDHEN and SYDVKM. The V end was cut by 2 bases, the J end by 2 bases, with 11 bases between.

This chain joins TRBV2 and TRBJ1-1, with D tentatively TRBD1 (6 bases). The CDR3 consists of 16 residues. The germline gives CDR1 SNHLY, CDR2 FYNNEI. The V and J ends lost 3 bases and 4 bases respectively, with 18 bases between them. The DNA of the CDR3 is TGTGCCAGCAGTGACCCGACAGACAGGTCGAGCACTGAAGCTTTCTTT. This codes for CASSDPTDRSSTEAFF. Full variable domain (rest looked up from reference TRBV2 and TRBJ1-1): EPEVTQTPSHQVTQMGQEVILRCVPISNHLYFYWYRQILGQKVEFLVSFYNNEISEKSEIFDDQFSVERPDGSNFTLKIRSTKLEDSAMYFCASSDPTDRSSTEAFFGQGTRLTVV.

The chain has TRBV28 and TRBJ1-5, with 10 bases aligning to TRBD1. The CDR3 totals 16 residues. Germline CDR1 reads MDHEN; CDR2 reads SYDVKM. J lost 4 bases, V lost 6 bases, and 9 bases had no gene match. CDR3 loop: CASRTYGTGENQPQHF. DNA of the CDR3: TGTGCCAGCAGGACCTACGGGACAGGGGAGAATCAGCCCCAGCATTTT. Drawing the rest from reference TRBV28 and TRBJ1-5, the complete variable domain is DVKVTQSSRYLVKRTGEKVFLECVQDMDHENMFWYRQDPGLGLRLIYFSYDVKMKEKGDIPEGYSVSREKKERFSLILESASTNQTSMYLCASRTYGTGENQPQHFGDGTRLSIL.

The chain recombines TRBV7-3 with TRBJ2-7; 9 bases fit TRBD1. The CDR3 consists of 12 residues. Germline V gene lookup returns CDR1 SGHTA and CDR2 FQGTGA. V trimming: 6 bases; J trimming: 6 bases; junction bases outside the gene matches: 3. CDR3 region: CASSPDRGEQYF. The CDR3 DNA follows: TGTGCCAGCAGTCCGGACAGGGGCGAGCAGTACTTC.

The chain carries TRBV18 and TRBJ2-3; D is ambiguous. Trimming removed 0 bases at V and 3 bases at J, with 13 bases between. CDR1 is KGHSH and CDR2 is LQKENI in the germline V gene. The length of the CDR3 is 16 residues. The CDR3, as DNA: TGTGCCAGCTCACCACCGTCCGGTGTCCGAACAGATACGCAGTATTTT. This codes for CASSPPSGVRTDTQYF.

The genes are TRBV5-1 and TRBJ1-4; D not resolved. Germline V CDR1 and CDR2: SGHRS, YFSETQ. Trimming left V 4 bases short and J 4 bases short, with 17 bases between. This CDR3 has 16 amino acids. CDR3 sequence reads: CASSRLRVSVNEKLFF. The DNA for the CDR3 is TGCGCCAGCAGCCGCCTCCGGGTCAGCGTTAATGAAAAACTGTTTTTT.

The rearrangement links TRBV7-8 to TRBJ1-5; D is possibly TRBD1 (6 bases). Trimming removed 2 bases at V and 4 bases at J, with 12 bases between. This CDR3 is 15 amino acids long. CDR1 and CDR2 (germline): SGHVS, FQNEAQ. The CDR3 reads CASSLSSQGNQPQHF. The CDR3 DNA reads TGTGCCAGCAGCTTATCATCACAGGGTAATCAGCCCCAGCATTTT.

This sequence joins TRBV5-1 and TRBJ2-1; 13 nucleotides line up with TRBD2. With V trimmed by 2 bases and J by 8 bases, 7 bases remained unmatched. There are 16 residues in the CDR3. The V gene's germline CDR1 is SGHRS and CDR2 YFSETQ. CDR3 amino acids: CASSFGLAGVDDEQFF. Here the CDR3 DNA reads TGCGCCAGCAGCTTTGGACTAGCGGGAGTTGACGATGAGCAGTTCTTC.

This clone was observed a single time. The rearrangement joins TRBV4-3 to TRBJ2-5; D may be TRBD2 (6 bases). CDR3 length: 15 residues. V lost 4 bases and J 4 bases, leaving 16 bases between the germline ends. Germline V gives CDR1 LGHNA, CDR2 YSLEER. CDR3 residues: CASSLRTQGGETQYF. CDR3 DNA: TGCGCCAGCAGCCTACGGACTCAGGGAGGAGAGACCCAGTACTTC.

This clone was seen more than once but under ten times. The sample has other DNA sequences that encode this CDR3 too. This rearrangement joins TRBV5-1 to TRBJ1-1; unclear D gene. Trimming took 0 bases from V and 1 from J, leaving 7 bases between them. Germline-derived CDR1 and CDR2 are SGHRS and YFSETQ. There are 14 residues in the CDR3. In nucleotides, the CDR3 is TGCGCCAGCAGCTTGGTGCCGGGGAACACTGAAGCTTTCTTT. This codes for CASSLVPGNTEAFF.

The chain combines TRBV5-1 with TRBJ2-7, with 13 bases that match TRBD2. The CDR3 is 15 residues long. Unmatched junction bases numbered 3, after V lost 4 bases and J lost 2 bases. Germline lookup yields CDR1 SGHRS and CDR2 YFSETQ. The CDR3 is CASSIGLAGAYEQYF. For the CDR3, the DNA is TGCGCCAGCAGCATAGGACTAGCGGGAGCCTACGAGCAGTACTTC. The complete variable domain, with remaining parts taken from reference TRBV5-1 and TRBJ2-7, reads KAGVTQTPRYLIKTRGQQVTLSCSPISGHRSVSWYQQTPGQGLQFLFEYFSETQRNKGNFPGRFSGRQFSNSRSEMNVSTLELGDSALYLCASSIGLAGAYEQYFGPGTRLTVT.

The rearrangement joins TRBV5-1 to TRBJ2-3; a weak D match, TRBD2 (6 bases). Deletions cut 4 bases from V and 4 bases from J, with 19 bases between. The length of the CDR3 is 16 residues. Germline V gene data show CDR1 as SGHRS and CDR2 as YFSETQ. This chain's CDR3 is CASSRSGVEGADTQYF. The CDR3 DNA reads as TGCGCCAGCAGCCGCTCGGGGGTTGAAGGCGCAGATACGCAGTATTTT.

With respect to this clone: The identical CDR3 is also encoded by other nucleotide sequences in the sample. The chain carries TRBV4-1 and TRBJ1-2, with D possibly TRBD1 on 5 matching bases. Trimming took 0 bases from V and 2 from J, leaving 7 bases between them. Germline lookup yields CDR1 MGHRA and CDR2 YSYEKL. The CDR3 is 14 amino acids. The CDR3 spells CASSQDGGNYGYTF. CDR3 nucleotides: TGCGCCAGCAGCCAAGATGGGGGGAACTATGGCTACACCTTC.

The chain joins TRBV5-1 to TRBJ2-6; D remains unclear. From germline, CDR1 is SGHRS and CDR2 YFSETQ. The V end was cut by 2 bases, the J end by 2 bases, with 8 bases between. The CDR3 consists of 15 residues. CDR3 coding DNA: TGCGCCAGCAGCTTAGATTTACCTGGGGCCAACGTCCTGACTTTC. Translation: CASSLDLPGANVLTF.